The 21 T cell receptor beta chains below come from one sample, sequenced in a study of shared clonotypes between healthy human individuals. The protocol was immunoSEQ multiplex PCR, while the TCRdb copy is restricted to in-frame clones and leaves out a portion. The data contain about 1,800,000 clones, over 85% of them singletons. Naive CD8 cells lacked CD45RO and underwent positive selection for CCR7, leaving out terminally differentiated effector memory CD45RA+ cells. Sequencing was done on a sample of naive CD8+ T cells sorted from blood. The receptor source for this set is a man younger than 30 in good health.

CDR3 in DNA: TGTGCCACCCTCGCCCTGAGCGGGAAGAGTGAGGGGTACGAGCAGTACTTC. The encoded protein is CATLALSGKSEGYEQYF. The gene calls are TRBV10-3 and TRBJ2-7, with 7 bases identical to TRBD2. Per germline, CDR1 ENHRY and CDR2 SYGVKD. The CDR3 is made up of 17 amino acids. The ends lost 10 bases at V and 4 bases at J; junction bases unmatched: 22.

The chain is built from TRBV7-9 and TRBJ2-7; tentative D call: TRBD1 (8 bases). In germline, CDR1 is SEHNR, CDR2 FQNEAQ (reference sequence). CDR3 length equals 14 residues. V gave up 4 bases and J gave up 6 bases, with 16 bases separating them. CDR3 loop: CASSSVDREGEQYF. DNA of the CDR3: TGTGCCAGCAGCTCAGTGGACAGGGAGGGCGAGCAGTACTTC.

CDR3 residues: CASGLGGLDTEAFF. In DNA, the CDR3 is TGTGCCAGCGGACTAGGGGGTCTAGACACTGAAGCTTTCTTT. The V gene is TRBV27, the J gene TRBJ1-1; D perhaps matches TRBD1 (6 bases). V was pared by 8 bases and J by 3 bases, with 16 bases between. Looked up from germline, CDR1 is MNHEY and CDR2 is SMNVEV (reference sequence). This CDR3 comprises 14 residues.

The CDR3 is CASSFGLDPTYEQYF. DNA for the CDR3: TGTGCCAGCAGTTTTGGGTTGGACCCTACCTACGAGCAGTACTTC. This chain connects TRBV27 to TRBJ2-7, with D unresolved. With 3 bases removed from V and 2 bases from J, the gap between germline ends came to 14 bases. Germline CDR1 is MNHEY and CDR2 is SMNVEV (reference sequence). This CDR3 contains 15 residues.

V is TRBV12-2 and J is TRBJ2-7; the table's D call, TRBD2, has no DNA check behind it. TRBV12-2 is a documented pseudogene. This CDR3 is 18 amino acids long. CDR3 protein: CASRLNPRGTSATYEQYF. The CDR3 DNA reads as TGTGCAAGTCGCTTAAATCCTAGGGGGACTAGCGCTACCTACGAGCAGTACTTC.

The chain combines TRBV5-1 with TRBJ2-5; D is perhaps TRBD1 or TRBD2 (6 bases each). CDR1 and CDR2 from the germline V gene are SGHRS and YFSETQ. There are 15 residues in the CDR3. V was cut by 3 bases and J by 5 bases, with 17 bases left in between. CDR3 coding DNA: TGCGCCAGCAGCTCCGAGGGGGGAATCTCGGAGACCCAGTACTTC. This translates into CASSSEGGISETQYF.

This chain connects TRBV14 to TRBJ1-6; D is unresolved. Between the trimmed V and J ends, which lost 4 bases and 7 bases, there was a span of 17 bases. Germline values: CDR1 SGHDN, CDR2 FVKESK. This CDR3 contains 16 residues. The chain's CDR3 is CASSLLLLKGNSPLHF. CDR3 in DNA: TGTGCCAGCAGCCTCCTTCTCCTCAAGGGCAATTCACCCCTCCACTTT.

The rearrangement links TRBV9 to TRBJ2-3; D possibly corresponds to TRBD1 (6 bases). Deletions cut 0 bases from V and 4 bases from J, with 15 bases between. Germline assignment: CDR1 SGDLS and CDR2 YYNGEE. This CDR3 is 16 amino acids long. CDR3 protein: CASSVVAWDNSDTQYF. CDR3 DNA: TGTGCCAGCAGCGTAGTTGCGTGGGACAACTCAGATACGCAGTATTTT.

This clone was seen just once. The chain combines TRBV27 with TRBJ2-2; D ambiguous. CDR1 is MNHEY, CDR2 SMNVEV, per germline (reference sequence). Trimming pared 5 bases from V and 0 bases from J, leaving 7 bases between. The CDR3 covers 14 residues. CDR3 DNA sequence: TGTGCCAGCAGTGTGTTCGCGAACACCGGGGAGCTGTTTTTT. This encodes CASSVFANTGELFF.

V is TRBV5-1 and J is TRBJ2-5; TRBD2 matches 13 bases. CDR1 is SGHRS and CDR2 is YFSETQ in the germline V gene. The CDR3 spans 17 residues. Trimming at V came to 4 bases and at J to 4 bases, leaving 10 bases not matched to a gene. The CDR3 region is CASSLETSGRTGETQYF. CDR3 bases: TGCGCCAGCAGCCTGGAGACTAGCGGGAGGACGGGAGAGACCCAGTACTTC.

The CDR3 bases are TGTGCCAGCAGCCCCGGGACAGGGGCGGACGAGCAGTACTTC. This encodes CASSPGTGADEQYF. The chain has TRBV7-3 and TRBJ2-7; 10 positions match TRBD1. CDR3 length equals 14 residues. Germline V gives CDR1 SGHTA, CDR2 FQGTGA. With 5 bases clipped from V and 5 bases from J, the junction kept 6 bases outside the gene matches.

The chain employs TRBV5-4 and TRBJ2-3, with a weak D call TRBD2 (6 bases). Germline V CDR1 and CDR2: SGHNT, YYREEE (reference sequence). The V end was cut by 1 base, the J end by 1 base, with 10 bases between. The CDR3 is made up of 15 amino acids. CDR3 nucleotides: TGTGCCAGCAGCTTGAAGGGGACTGGCACAGATACGCAGTATTTT. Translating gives CASSLKGTGTDTQYF. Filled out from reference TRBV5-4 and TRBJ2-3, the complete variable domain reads ETGVTQSPTHLIKTRGQQVTLRCSSQSGHNTVSWYQQALGQGPQFIFQYYREEENGRGNFPPRFSGLQFPNYSSELNVNALELDDSALYLCASSLKGTGTDTQYFGPGTRLTVL.

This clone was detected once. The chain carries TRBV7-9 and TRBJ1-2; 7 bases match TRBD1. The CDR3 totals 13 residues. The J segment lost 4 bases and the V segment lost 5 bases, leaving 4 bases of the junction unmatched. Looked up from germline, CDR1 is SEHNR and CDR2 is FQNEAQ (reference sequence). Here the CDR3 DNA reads TGTGCCAGCAGCCTAGGGGGCTTCTATGGCTACACCTTC. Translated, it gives CASSLGGFYGYTF. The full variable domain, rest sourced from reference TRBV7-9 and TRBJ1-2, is DTGVSQNPRHKITKRGQNVTFRCDPISEHNRLYWYRQTLGQGPEFLTYFQNEAQLEKSRLLSDRFSAERPKGSFSTLEIQRTEQGDSAMYLCASSLGGFYGYTFGSGTRLTVV.

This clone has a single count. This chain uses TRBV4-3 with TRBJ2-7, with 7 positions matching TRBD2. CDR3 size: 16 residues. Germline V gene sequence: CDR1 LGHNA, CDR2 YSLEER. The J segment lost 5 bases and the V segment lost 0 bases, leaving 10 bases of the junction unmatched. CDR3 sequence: CASSQERTGGSHEQYF. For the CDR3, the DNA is TGCGCCAGCAGCCAAGAACGGACCGGGGGGAGCCACGAGCAGTACTTC.

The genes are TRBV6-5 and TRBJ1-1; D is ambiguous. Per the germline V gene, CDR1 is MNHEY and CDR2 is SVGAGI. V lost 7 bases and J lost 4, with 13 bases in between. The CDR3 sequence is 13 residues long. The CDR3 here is CASTNGRATEAFF. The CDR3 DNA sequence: TGTGCCAGCACCAACGGGAGGGCCACTGAAGCTTTCTTT.

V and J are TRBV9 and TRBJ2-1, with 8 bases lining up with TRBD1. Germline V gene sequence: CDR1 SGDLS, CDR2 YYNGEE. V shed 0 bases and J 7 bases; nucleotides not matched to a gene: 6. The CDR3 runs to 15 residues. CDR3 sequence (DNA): TGTGCCAGCAGCGTAGCTCCAGGGGGCCGAAATGAGCAGTTCTTC. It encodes CASSVAPGGRNEQFF.

CDR3 nucleotide sequence: TGTGCCAGTAGTATGCGGCACGATTATAATTCACCCCTCCACTTT. This translates into CASSMRHDYNSPLHF. This sequence joins TRBV19 and TRBJ1-6; D uncertain. The CDR3 covers 15 residues. Trimming stripped 3 bases from V and 4 bases from J, with 10 bases between. The germline CDR1 and CDR2 sequences are LNHDA and SQIVND (reference sequence).

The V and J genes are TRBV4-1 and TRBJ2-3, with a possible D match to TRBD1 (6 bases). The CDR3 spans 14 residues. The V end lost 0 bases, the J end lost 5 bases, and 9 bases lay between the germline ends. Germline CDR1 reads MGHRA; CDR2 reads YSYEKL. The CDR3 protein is CASSQETGQDTQYF. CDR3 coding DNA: TGCGCCAGCAGCCAAGAGACAGGACAAGATACGCAGTATTTT.

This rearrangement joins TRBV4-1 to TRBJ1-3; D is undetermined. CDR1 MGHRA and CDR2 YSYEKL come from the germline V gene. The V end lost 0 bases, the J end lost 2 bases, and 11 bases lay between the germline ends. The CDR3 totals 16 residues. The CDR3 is CASSQDEGTAGNTIYF. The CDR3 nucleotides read TGCGCCAGCAGCCAAGACGAGGGCACGGCTGGAAACACCATATATTTT.

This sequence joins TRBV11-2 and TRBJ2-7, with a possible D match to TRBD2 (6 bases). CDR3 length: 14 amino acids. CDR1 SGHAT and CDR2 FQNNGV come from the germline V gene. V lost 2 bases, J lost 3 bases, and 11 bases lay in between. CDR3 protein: CASSLWERVYEQYF. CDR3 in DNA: TGTGCCAGCAGCTTATGGGAGCGGGTCTACGAGCAGTACTTC.

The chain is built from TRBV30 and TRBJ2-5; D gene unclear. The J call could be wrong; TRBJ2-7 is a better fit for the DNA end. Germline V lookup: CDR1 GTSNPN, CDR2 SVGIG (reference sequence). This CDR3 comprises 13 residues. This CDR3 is CAWMGYSDYEQYF. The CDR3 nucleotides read TGTGCCTGGATGGGGTACTCGGACTACGAGCAGTACTTC.